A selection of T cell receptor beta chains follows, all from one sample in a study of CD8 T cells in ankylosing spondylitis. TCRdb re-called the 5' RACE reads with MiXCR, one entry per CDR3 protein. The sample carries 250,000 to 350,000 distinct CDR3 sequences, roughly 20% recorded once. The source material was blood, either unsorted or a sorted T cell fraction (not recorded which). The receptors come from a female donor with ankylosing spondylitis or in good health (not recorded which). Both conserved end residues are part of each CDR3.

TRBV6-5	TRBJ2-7	CATGGEGNEQYF
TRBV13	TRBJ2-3	CASSPSLWVSADTQYF
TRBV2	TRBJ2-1	CASSREGGLGEQFF
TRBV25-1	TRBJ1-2	CASKQGPNYGYTF
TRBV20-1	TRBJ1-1	CSARGQVMNTEAFF
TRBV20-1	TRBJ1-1	CSARSIGTEAFF
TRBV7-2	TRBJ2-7	CASGPWTALSYEQYF
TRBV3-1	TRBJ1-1	CASTRGMNTEAFF
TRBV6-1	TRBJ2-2	CASSALGSFNTGELFF
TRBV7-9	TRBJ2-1	CASSQVRDNEQFF
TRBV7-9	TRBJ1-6	CASSSGTGGISPLHF
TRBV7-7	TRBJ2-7	CASSARTAYEQYF
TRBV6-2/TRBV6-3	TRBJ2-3	CASGRGGSTDTQYF
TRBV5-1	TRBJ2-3	CASSWGQGADTQYF
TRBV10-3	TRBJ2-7	CAISAEGSYEQYF
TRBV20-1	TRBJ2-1	CSASASGWVNEQFF
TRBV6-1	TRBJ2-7	CASSPIPGTGHYEQYF
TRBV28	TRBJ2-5	CASSHWPLGQQETQYF
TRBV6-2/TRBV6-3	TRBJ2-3	CASRSTSGDTQYF
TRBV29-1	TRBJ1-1	CSDWSGTPEAGAFF
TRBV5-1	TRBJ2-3	CASSLGVSVPSTDTQYF
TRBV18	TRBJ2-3	CASSPRTSGPTDTQYF
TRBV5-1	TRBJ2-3	CASSLEGQSTDTQYF
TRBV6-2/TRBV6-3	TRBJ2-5	CASTRAGETQYF
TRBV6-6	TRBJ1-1	CASRQQGATEAFF
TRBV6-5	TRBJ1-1	CASSFSRNTEAFF
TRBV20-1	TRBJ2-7	CSARAWDRGQSHEQYF
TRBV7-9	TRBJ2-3	CASSVPGINTQYF
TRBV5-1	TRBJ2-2	CASSTGTSGAPGELFF
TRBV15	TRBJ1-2	CATSKGQGVGGYTF
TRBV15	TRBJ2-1	CATSRGQGRDEQFF
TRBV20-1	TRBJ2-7	CSASLTSESEQYF
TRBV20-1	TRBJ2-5	CSASKRVRETQYF
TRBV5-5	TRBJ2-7	CASSLAEEQYF
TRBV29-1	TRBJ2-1	CSVVGTGVNNEQFF
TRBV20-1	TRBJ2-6	CSAIDTSGANVLTF
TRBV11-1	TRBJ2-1	CASSLVLADNEQFF
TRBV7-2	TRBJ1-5	CASRPKGGGDQPQHF
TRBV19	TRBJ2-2	CASNGLAITGELFF
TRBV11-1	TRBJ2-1	CASSPLAAPYNEQFF
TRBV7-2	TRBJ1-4	CASSTQGTAEKLFF
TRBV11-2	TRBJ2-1	CASSRDSIYNEQFF
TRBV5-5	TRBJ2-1	CASSFTLAGGEYNEQFF
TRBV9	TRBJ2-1	CASSVGWGEQFF
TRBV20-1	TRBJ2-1	CSARGLAGENNEQFF
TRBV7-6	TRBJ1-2	CASSKDRYGYTF
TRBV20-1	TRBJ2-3	CSASKLGLAGGMGTDTQYF
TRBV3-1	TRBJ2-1	CASSQGQGFSYNEQFF
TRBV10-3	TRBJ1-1	CAIRTDSIAEAFF
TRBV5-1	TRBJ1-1	CASSLSGHGTEAFF
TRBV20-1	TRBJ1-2	CSLSGLYGYTF
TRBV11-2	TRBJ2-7	CASSLPLEPGEQYF
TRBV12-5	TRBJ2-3	CASGLGRGIWDTQYF
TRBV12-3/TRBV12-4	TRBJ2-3	CASTLELAADTQYF
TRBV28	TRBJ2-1	CASSVSGTAYNEQFF
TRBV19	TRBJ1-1	CASSWDRVEAFF
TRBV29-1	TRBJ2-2	CSVEEGGRLFF
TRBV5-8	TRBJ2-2	CASSLDGTTNTGELFF
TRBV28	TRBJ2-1	CASSGRRGYNEQFF